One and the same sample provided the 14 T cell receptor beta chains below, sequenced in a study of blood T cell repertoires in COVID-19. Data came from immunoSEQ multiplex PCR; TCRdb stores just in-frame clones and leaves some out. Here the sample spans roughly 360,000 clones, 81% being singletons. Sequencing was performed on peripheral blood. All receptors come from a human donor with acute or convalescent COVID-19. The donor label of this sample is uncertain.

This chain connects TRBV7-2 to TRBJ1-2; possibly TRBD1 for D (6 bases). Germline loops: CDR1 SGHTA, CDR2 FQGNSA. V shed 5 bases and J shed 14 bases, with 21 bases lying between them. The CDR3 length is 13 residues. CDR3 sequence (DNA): TGTGCCAGCAGCCTGGACAGCCGGGGTTCTTGGACCTTC. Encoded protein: CASSLDSRGSWTF.

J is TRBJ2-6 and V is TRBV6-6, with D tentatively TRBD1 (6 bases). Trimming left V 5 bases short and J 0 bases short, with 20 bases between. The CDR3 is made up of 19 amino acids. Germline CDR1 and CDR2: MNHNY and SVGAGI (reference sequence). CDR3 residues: CASSLSPGTRSSGANVLTF. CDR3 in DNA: TGTGCCAGCAGTCTCTCCCCCGGGACACGGAGCTCTGGGGCCAACGTCCTGACTTTC.

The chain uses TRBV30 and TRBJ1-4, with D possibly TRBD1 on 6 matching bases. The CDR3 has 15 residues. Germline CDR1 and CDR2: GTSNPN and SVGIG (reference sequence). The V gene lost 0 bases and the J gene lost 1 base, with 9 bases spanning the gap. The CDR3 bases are TGTGCCTGGAGTGTACAGGGTTTAACTAATGAAAAACTGTTTTTT. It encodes CAWSVQGLTNEKLFF.

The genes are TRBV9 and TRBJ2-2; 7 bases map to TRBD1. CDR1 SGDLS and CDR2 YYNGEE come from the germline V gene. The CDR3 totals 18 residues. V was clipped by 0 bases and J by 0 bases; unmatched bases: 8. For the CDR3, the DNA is TGTGCCAGCAGCGTAGTGATAGGGGGCGAGGCGAACACCGGGGAGCTGTTTTTT. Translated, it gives CASSVVIGGEANTGELFF.

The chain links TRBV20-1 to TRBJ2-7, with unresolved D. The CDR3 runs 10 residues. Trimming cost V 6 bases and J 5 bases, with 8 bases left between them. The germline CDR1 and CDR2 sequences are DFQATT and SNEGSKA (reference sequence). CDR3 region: CSAPGNEQYF. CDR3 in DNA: TGCAGTGCCCCCGGTAACGAGCAGTACTTC.

The CDR3 DNA reads TGTGCCAGCAGCCTGGGACTAGCGGGGGAGACCGTCGAGCAGTACTTC. This encodes CASSLGLAGETVEQYF. The gene calls are TRBV3-1 (or the pseudogene TRBV3-2) and TRBJ2-7; TRBD2 matches 14 bases. Germline assignment: CDR1 LGHDT and CDR2 YNNKEL (reference sequence). The CDR3 length is 16 residues. After removal of 4 bases from V and 6 bases from J, the junction contained 8 bases not matched to a gene.

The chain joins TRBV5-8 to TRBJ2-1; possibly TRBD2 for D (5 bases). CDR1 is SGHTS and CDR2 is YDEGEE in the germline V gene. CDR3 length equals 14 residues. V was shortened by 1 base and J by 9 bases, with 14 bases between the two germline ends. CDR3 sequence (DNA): TGTGCCAGCAGCTTGCGGGGATACATCGCTGAGCAGTTCTTC. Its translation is CASSLRGYIAEQFF.

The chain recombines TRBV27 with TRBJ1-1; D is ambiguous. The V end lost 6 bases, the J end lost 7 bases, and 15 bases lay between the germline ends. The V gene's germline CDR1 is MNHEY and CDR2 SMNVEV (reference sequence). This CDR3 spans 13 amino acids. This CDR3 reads CASRFEAGSEAFF. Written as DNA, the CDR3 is TGTGCCAGCAGGTTTGAGGCGGGGAGTGAAGCTTTCTTT.

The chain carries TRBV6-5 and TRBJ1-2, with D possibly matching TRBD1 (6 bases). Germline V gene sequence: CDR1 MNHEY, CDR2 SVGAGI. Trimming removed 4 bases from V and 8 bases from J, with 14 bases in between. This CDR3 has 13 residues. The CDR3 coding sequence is TGTGCCAGCAGTTTGGGGGCCCGTCGGGGCTACACCTTC. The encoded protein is CASSLGARRGYTF.

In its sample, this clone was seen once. CDR3 coding DNA: TGTGCCAGCAGTTACTCGGGGACTAGCGGCCTCGAGCAGTACTTC. Residues: CASSYSGTSGLEQYF. The J gene is TRBJ2-7, the V gene TRBV6-2 or TRBV6-3; 11 nucleotides align to TRBD2. After removal of 0 bases from V and 6 bases from J, the junction contained 4 bases not matched to a gene. CDR1 is MNHEY, CDR2 SVGEGT, per germline. The CDR3 runs to 15 residues.

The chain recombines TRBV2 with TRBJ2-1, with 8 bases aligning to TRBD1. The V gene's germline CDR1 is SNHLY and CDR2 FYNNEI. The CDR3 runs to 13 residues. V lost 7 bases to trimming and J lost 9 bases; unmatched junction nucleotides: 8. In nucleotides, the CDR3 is TGTGCCAGCATTCCGACAGGGGTGGGTGAGCAGTTCTTC. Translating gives CASIPTGVGEQFF.

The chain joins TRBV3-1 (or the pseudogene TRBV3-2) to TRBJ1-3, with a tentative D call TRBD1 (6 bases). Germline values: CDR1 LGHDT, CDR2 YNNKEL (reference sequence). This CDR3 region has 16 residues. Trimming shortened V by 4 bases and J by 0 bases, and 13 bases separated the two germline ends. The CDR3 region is CASSPRWGPSGNTIYF. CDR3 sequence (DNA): TGTGCCAGCAGCCCCCGGTGGGGGCCCTCTGGAAACACCATATATTTT.

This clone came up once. The CDR3 bases are TGTGCCAGCAGCGAGATCCGGGACAGGAATGAAAAACTGTTTTTT. Translated, it gives CASSEIRDRNEKLFF. The chain has TRBV5-6 and TRBJ1-4; 8 bases are a match to TRBD1. The germline V gene encodes CDR1 SGHDT and CDR2 YYEEEE. CDR3 length equals 15 residues. V gave up 4 bases and J gave up 5 bases; unmatched junction bases: 7.

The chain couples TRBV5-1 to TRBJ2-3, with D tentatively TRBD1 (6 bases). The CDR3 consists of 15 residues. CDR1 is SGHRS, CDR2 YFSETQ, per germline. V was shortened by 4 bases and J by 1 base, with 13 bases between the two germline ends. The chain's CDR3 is CASSKIQGGTDTQYF. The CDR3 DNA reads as TGCGCCAGCAGCAAAATACAGGGCGGCACAGATACGCAGTATTTT.